The T cell receptor (beta chain) described here comes from a study of blood T cell repertoires in COVID-19. On the study more broadly: The United States, Italy and Spain supplied acute and convalescent COVID-19 samples. T cells, B-cell-depleted T cells, or PBMCs provided the cDNA or gDNA that served as material.

In germline, CDR1 is SQVTM, CDR2 ANQGSEA. V gave up 4 bases and J gave up 5 bases, with 18 bases separating them. CDR3 size: 14 residues. Authors' methods: Estimates of nucleated cell counts were drawn from the amplification of reference gene primers. TCRdb's table, derived via immunoSEQ multiplex PCR, lists solely in-frame clones and lacks some. V, J and clone size derive from that table, while D and trimming were established from the DNA sequence. The sample holds 150,000 to 200,000 clones, about 88% seen once. This clonotype was obtained from a woman aged 25 to 39 with active or convalescent COVID-19. The sequencing sample was made of peripheral blood. The J gene is TRBJ2-7, the V gene TRBV29-1; a weak D match, TRBD1 (6 bases). CDR3 bases: TGCAGCGTTGGGGGCTGGGGCAGGGGTGACGAGCAGTACTTC. Encoded protein: CSVGGWGRGDEQYF.